This TCR beta chain was sequenced for a study of OX40 agonist ivuxolimab in advanced cancers. This clone was counted a single time. Its antigen is undetermined. Systemic immunosuppression or a history of autoimmune disease excluded patients. Blood samples were obtained at baseline, cycle 4 day 1, and cycle 7 day 1. Study-wide points: Blood T cells, both CD4+ and CD8+, expanded clonally by week 6 at 0.1 to 3.0 mg/kg. Among T cells, CD8+ cells averaged more expanded clones than CD4+ cells.

The CDR3 runs 15 residues. Germline-derived CDR1 and CDR2 are SGDLS and YYNGEE. Trimming stripped 3 bases from V and 5 bases from J, with 15 bases between. TCRdb keeps only in-frame clones here, not all; method: immunoSEQ multiplex PCR. Of nearly 50,000 clones listed, about 87% are singletons. The sequenced sample was CD4+ or CD8+ T cells sorted from blood, obtained in a trial of the OX40 agonist ivuxolimab. The J gene is TRBJ1-5, the V gene TRBV9; TRBD1 might be the D (6 bases). The receptor comes from an adult with an advanced solid tumor such as melanoma, head and neck, liver or kidney cancer. The CDR3 here is CASSAGDVLYQPQHF. The CDR3 DNA is TGTGCCAGCAGCGCAGGGGATGTGCTTTATCAGCCCCAGCATTTT.